This T cell receptor beta chain was sequenced for a study of cytomegalovirus exposure and HLA in healthy donors. Whole-study context: Early released data comprised some 85 million unique TCRs from HLA-typed donors. Out of about 360 genotyped donors, about 76% belonged to the Caucasian-associated ancestry cluster.

Details on this clone: What it recognizes is unknown.

This CDR3 is built from 14 residues. The ends were cut back, 0 bases at V and 1 base at J, with 7 bases in the middle. Per the germline V gene, CDR1 is SGDLS and CDR2 is YYNGEE. PCR primers comprised 60 Vbeta and 13 Jbeta primers. Measured with immunoSEQ multiplex PCR; TCRdb has only the in-frame clones, and not every one. This repertoire includes approximately 100,000 clones. Findings of the study overall: Previous analysis showed most TCR beta V segments were productive about 90% or about 30% of the time. Likely technical artifact: a cluster of highly shared sequence variants.

The sequence derives from a man aged 50 to 59 in good health and CMV-seronegative. The sequencing input was PBMCs. The rearrangement uses TRBV9 and TRBJ1-2; D gene unclear. The CDR3 DNA sequence: TGTGCCAGCAGCGTAGATTCCTTTAACTATGGCTACACCTTC. The encoded protein is CASSVDSFNYGYTF.